This paragraph reports one T cell receptor beta chain. Its antigen is not known. The data belong to a study of T cells in Graves' hyperthyroidism and ophthalmopathy. Study-wide findings and caveats: Onset of ophthalmopathy came a median 6.5 months after the model predicted it. A 13 V-J signature model discriminated ophthalmopathy versus stable hyperthyroidism. Most thyroid clonotypes that were expanded above 0.001 also turned up in blood.

The V gene's germline CDR1 is LNHDA and CDR2 SQIVND (reference sequence). This CDR3 region has 14 residues. The junction had 8 bases not matched to a gene; V was cut back by 5 bases and J by 8 bases. The investigators amplified TCR beta CDR3 regions from RNA transcripts. First-round RT-PCR of the TCR CDR3 relied on the HTBI primer set. In TCRdb, the multiplex PCR reads were re-called with MiXCR into one record per CDR3 protein. The sample holds more than 500,000 distinct CDR3 sequences, about 45% seen once. Uncontrolled infections, other autoimmune diseases, pregnancy or lactation led to exclusion of patients.

The sample taken for sequencing was peripheral blood or thyroid tissue (not recorded which). V and J are TRBV19 and TRBJ1-1; 10 nucleotides align to TRBD1. This receptor was taken from an adult woman with Graves' disease, either hyperthyroidism or ophthalmopathy (not recorded which). CDR3 nucleotide sequence: TGTGCCAGTAGTGTCCGGACAGGGGGTGCGGAAGCTTTCTTT. As protein: CASSVRTGGAEAFF.